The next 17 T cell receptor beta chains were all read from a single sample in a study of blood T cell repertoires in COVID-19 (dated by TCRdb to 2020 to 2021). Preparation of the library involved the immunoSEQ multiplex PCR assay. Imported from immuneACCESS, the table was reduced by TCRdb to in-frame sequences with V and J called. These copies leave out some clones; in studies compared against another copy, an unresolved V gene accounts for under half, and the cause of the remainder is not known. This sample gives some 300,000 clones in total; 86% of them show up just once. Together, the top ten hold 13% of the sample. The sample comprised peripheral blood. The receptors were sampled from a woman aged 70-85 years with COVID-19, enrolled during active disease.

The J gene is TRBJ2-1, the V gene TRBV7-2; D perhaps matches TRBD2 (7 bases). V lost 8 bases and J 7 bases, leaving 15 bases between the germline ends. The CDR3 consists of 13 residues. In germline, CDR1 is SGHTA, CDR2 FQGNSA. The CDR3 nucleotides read TGTGCCAGCCGAGGGGGGGTTGGGAATGAGCAGTTCTTC. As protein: CASRGGVGNEQFF. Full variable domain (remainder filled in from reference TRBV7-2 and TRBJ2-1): GAGVSQSPSNKVTEKGKDVELRCDPISGHTALYWYRQSLGQGLEFLIYFQGNSAPDKSGLPSDRFSAERTGGSVSTLTIQRTQQEDSAVYLCASRGGVGNEQFFGPGTRLTVL.

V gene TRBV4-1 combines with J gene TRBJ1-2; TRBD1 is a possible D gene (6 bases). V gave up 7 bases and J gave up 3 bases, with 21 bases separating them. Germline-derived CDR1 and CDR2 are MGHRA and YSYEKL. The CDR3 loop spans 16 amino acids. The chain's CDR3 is CASNRDTQERYYGYTF. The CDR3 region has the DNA TGCGCCAGCAATCGGGACACCCAGGAACGGTACTATGGCTACACCTTC.

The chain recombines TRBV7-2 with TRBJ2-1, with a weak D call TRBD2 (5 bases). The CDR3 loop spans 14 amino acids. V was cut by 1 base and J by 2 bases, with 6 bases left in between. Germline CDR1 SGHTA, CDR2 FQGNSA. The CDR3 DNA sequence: TGTGCCAGCAGCTTAGAGGAGGCCTACAATGAGCAGTTCTTC. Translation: CASSLEEAYNEQFF.

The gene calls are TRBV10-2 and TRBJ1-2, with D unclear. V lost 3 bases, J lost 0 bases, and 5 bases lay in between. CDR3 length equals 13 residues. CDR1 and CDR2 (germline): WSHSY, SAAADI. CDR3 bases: TGCGCCAGCAGTGATATTACTAACTATGGCTACACCTTC. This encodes CASSDITNYGYTF.

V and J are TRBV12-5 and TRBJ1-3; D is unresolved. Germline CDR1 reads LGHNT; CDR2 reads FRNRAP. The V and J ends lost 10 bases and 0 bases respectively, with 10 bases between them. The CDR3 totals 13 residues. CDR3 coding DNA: TGTGCTACCGCTATAAGCTCTGGAAACACCATATATTTT. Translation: CATAISSGNTIYF.

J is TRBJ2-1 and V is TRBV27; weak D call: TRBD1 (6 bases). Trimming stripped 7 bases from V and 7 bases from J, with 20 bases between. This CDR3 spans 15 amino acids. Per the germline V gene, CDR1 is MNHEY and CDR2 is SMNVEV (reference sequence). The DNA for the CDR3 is TGTGCCAGCAAAGGTAATTCAGGGGATATTAATGAGCAGTTCTTC. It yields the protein CASKGNSGDINEQFF.

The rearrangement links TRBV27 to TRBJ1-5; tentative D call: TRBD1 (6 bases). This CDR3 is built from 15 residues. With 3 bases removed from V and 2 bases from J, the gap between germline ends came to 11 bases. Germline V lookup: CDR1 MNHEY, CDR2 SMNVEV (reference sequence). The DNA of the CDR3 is TGTGCCAGCAGTTTGGGGACATCAGGCAATCAGCCCCAGCATTTT. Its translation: CASSLGTSGNQPQHF.

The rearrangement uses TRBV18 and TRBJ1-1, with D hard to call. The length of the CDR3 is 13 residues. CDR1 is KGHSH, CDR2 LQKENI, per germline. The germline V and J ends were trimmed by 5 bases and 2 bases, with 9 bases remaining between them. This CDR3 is CASSSGKNTEAFF. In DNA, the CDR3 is TGTGCCAGCTCATCCGGGAAAAACACTGAAGCTTTCTTT.

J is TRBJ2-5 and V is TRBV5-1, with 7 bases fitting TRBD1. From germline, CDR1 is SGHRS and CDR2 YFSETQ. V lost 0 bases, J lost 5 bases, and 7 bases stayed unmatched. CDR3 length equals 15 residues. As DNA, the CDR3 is TGCGCCAGCAGCTTGGCCGCAGGGGGTATGGAGACCCAGTACTTC. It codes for CASSLAAGGMETQYF.

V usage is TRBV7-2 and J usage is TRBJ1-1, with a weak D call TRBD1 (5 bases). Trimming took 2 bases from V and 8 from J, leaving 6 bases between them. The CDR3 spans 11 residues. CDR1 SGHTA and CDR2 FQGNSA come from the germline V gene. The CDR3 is CASSLYREAFF. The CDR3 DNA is TGTGCCAGCAGCTTATACAGGGAAGCTTTCTTT.

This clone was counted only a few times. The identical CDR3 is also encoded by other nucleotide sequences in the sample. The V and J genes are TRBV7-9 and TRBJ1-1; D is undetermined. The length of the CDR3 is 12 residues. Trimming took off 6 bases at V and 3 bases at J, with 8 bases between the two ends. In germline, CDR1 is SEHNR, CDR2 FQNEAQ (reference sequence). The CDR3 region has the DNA TGTGCCAGCAGTCCTCGAGACACTGAAGCTTTCTTT. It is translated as CASSPRDTEAFF.

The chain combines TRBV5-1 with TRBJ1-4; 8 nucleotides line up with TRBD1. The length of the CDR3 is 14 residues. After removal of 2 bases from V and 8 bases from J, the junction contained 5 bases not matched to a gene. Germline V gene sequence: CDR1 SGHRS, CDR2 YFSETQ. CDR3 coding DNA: TGCGCCAGCAGCTTCCAGGGGGCGGGGGAAAAACTGTTTTTT. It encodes CASSFQGAGEKLFF.

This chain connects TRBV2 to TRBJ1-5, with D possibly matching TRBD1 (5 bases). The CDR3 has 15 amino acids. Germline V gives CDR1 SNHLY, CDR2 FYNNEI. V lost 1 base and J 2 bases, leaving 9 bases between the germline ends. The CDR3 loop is CASSEVGGGNQPQHF. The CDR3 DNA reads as TGTGCCAGCAGTGAAGTGGGGGGGGGCAATCAGCCCCAGCATTTT.

DNA of the CDR3: TGTGCCAGCAGCTCCGACAGTCAGAACACCGGGGAGCTGTTTTTT. This codes for CASSSDSQNTGELFF. J is TRBJ2-2 and V is TRBV7-2, with D tentatively TRBD1 (5 bases). The CDR3 loop spans 15 amino acids. Trimming stripped 4 bases from V and 1 base from J, with 10 bases between. CDR1 is SGHTA and CDR2 is FQGNSA in the germline V gene.

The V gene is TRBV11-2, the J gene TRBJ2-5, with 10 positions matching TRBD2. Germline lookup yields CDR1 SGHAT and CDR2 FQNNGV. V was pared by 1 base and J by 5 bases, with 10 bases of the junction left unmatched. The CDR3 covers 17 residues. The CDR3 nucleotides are TGTGCCAGCAGCTTAGTCCCTAGCGGGGGAACTCGGGAGACCCAGTACTTC. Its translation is CASSLVPSGGTRETQYF.

The CDR3 nucleotides are TGTGCCAGCAGCCAGACAAGCGGCTACACCTTC. Its protein is CASSQTSGYTF. The chain links TRBV3-1 (or the pseudogene TRBV3-2) to TRBJ1-2; D remains ambiguous. The germline V and J ends were trimmed by 3 bases and 8 bases, with 7 bases remaining between them. The CDR3 is made up of 11 amino acids. Germline loops: CDR1 LGHDT, CDR2 YNNKEL (reference sequence).

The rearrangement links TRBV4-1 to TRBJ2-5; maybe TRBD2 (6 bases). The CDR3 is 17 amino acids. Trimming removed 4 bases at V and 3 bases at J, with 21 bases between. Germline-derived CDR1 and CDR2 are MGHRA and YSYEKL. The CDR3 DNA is TGCGCCAGCAGCCGCGCCGGAGTCGGAGGGGCAGAAGAGACCCAGTACTTC. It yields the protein CASSRAGVGGAEETQYF.